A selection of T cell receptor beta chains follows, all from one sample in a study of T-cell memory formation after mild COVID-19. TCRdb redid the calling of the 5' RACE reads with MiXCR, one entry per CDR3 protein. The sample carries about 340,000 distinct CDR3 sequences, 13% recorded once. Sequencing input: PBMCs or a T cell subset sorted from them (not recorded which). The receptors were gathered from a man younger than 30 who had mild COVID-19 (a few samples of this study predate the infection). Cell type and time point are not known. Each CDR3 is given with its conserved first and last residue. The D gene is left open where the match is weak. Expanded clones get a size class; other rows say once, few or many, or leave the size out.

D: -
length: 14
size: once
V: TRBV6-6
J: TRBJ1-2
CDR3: CASTWGGNNYGYTF
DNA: TGTGCCAGCACCTGGGGCGGGAATAACTATGGCTACACCTTC

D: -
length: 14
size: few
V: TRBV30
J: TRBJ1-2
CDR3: CAWSHGGYGYGYTF
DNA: TGTGCCTGGAGTCACGGCGGATATGGCTATGGCTACACCTTC

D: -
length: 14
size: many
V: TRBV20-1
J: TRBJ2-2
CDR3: CSARGLTNTGELFF
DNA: TGCAGTGCTAGGGGGCTTACAAACACCGGGGAGCTGTTTTTT

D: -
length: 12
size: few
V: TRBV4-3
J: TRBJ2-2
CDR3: CASSRDVGELFF
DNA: TGCGCCAGCAGCCGCGATGTCGGGGAGCTGTTTTTT

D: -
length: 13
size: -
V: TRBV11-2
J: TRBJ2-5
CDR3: CASSSEYQETQYF
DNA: TGTGCCAGCAGCTCAGAGTACCAAGAGACCCAGTACTTC

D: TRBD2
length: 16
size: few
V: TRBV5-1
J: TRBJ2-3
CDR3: CASSLPLAGGTDTQYF
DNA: TGCGCCAGCAGCTTGCCACTAGCGGGGGGCACAGATACGCAGTATTTT

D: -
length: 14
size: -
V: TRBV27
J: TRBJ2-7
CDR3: CASSSFGGPDEQYF
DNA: TGTGCCAGCAGCTCCTTTGGGGGCCCCGACGAGCAGTACTTC

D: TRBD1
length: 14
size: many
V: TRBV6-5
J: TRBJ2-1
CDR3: CASSSGQGLNEQFF
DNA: TGTGCCAGCAGTTCCGGACAGGGTCTAAATGAGCAGTTCTTC

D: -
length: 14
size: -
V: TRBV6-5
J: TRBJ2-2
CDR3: CAAIAAPDTGELFF
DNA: TGTGCCGCCATAGCAGCCCCAGACACCGGGGAGCTGTTTTTT

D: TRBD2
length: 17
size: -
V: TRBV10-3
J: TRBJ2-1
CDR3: CAISSTSGGRSYNEQFF
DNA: TGTGCCATCAGCTCGACTAGCGGGGGTCGCTCCTACAATGAGCAGTTCTTC

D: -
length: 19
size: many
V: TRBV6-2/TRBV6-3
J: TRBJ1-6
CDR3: CASSYSKQALRRRNSPLHF
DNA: TGTGCCAGCAGTTACTCGAAACAGGCTCTCCGCCGCAGAAATTCACCCCTCCACTTT

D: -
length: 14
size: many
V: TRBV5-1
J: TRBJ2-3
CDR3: CASSFGEGTDTQYF
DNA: TGCGCCAGCAGCTTCGGGGAAGGCACAGATACGCAGTATTTT

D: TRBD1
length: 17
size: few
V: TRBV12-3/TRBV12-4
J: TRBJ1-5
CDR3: CASSLKDRVYSNQPQHF
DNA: TGTGCCAGCAGTTTAAAGGACAGGGTGTATAGCAATCAGCCCCAGCATTTT

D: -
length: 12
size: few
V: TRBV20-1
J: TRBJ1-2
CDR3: CSARRGSGGYTF
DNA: TGCAGTGCTAGAAGAGGGAGCGGCGGCTACACCTTC

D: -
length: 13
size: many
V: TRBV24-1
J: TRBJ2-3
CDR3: CATSGDSTDTQYF
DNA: TGTGCCACCAGTGGTGACAGCACAGATACGCAGTATTTT

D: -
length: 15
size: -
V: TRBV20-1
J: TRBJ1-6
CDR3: CSARESGPLNSPLHF
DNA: TGCAGTGCTAGGGAATCCGGGCCCCTTAATTCACCCCTCCACTTT

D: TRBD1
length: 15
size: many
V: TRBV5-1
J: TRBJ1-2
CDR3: CASSTDPGQDYGYTF
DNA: TGCGCCAGCAGCACTGACCCGGGACAGGACTATGGCTACACCTTC

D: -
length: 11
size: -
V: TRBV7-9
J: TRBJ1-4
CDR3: CASSFTEKLFF
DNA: TGTGCCAGCAGCTTCACAGAAAAACTGTTTTTT

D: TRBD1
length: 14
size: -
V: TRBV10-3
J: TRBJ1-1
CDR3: CAITSTGANTEAFF
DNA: TGTGCCATCACCTCGACAGGGGCGAACACTGAAGCTTTCTTT

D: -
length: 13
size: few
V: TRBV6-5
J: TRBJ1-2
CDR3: CASSYSTFYGYTF
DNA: TGTGCCAGCAGTTACAGCACCTTCTATGGCTACACCTTC

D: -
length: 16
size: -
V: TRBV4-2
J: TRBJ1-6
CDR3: CASSQDRPGWSSPLHF
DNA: TGTGCCAGCAGCCAAGATCGTCCAGGGTGGAGTTCACCCCTCCACTTT

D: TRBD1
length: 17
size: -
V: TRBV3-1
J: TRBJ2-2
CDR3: CASSLVWDRVDTGELFF
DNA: TGTGCCAGCAGCCTAGTTTGGGACAGGGTCGACACCGGGGAGCTGTTTTTT

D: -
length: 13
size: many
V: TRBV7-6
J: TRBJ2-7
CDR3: CASSDPPGREQYF
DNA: TGTGCCAGCAGCGACCCGCCCGGGCGAGAGCAGTACTTC

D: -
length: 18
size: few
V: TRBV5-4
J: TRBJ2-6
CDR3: CASSPTWGATSGANVLTF
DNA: TGTGCCAGCAGCCCGACTTGGGGGGCGACCTCTGGGGCCAACGTCCTGACTTTC

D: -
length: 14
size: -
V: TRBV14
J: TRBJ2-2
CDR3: CAISGSANTGELFF
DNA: TGTGCCATCTCAGGATCCGCGAACACCGGGGAGCTGTTTTTT

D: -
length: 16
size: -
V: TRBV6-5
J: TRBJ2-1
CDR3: CASSYDRLRSYNEQFF
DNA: TGTGCCAGCAGTTACGATAGGCTTCGCTCCTACAATGAGCAGTTCTTC

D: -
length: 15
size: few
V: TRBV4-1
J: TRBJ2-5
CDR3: CASSQEAVLQETQYF
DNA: TGCGCCAGCAGCCAAGAGGCAGTTCTTCAAGAGACCCAGTACTTC

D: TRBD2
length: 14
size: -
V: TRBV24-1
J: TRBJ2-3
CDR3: CATSDGGGPDTQYF
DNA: TGTGCCACCAGTGACGGGGGGGGGCCAGATACGCAGTATTTT

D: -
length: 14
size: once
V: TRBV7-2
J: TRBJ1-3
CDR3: CAGGRGLTGNTIYF
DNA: TGTGCCGGAGGAAGGGGCTTGACTGGAAACACCATATATTTT

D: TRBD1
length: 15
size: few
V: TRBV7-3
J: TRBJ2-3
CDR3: CASSLQGVSTDTQYF
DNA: TGTGCCAGCAGCCTCCAGGGGGTCAGCACAGATACGCAGTATTTT

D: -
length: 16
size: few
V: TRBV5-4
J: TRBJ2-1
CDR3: CASTTRTAGSLDEQFF
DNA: TGTGCCAGCACCACTCGGACCGCGGGGTCCCTCGATGAGCAGTTCTTC

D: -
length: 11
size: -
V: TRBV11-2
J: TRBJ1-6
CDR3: CASTKGSPLHF
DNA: TGTGCCAGCACCAAGGGTTCACCCCTCCACTTT

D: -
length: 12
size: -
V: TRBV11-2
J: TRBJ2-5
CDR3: CASSYPKETQYF
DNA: TGTGCCAGCAGCTACCCGAAAGAGACCCAGTACTTC

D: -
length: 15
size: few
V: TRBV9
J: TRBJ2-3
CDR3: CASSVERGGTDTQYF
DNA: TGTGCCAGCAGCGTAGAGAGGGGGGGCACGGATACGCAGTATTTT

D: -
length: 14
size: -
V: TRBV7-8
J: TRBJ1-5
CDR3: CASSSRAERQPQHF
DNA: TGTGCCAGCAGCTCCCGGGCAGAGCGGCAGCCCCAGCATTTT

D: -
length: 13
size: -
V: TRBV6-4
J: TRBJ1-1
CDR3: CASSEQVNTEAFF
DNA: TGTGCCAGCAGTGAACAGGTGAACACTGAAGCTTTCTTT

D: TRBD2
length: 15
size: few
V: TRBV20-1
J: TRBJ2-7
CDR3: CSARAGLAGRYEQYF
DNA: TGCAGTGCTAGAGCCGGACTAGCGGGGAGGTACGAGCAGTACTTC

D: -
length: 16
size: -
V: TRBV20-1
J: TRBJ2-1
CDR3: CSARDPSRPIYNEQFF
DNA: TGCAGTGCTAGAGATCCAAGCAGGCCGATATACAATGAGCAGTTCTTC

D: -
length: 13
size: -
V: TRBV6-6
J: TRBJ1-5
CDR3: CASSPRLDQPQHF
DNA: TGTGCCAGCAGTCCCCGGTTGGATCAGCCCCAGCATTTT

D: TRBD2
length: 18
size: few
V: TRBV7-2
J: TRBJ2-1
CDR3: CASSPIATSGGVGNEQFF
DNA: TGTGCCAGCAGCCCGATCGCGACTAGCGGGGGGGTTGGCAATGAGCAGTTCTTC

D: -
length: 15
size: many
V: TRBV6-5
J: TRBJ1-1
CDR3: CASSYRGGGGTEAFF
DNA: TGTGCCAGCAGTTACAGGGGAGGCGGAGGCACTGAAGCTTTCTTT

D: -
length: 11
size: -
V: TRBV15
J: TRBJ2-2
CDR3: CATSRPGELFF
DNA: TGTGCCACCAGCAGACCCGGGGAGCTGTTTTTT

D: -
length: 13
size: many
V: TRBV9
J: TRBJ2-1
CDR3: CASSPRDLNEQFF
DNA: TGTGCCAGCAGCCCCCGGGACTTGAATGAGCAGTTCTTC

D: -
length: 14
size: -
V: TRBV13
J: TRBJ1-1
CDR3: CASSFRSLRTEAFF
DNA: TGTGCCAGCAGCTTCCGGTCGTTACGGACTGAAGCTTTCTTT

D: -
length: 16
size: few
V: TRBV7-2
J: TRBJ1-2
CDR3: CASSSSQATRHYGYTF
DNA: TGTGCCAGCAGCTCCTCACAGGCCACGAGGCACTATGGCTACACCTTC

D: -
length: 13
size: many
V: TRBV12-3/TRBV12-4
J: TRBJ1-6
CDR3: CASNGARNSPLHF
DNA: TGTGCCAGCAACGGGGCCCGTAACTCACCCCTCCACTTT

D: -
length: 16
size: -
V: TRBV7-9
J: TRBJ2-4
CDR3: CASSLPNGHTGNIQYF
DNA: TGTGCCAGCAGCTTACCCAATGGACACACGGGTAACATTCAGTACTTC

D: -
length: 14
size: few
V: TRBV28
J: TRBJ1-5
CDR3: CASRYDSSNQPQHF
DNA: TGTGCCAGCAGGTATGACAGTAGCAATCAGCCCCAGCATTTT